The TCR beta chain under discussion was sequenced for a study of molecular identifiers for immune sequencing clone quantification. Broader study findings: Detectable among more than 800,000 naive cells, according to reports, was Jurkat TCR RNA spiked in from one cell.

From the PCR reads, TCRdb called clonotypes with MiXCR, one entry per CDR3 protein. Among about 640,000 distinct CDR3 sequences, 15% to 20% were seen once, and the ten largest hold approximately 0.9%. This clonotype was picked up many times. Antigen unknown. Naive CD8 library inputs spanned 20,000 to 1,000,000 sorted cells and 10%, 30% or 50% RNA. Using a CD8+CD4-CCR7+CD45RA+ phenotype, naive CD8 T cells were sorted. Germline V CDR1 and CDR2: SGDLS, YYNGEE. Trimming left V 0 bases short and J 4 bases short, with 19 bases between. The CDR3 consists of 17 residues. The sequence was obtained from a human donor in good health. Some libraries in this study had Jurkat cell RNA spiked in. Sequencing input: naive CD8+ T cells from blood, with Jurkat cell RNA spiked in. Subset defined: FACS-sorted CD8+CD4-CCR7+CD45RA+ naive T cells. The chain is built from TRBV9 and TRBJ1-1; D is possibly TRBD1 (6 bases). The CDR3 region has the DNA TGTGCCAGCAGCGTAGGGACCCCGGAACAGGGCCCCACTGAAGCTTTCTTT. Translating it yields CASSVGTPEQGPTEAFF.